This TCR beta chain was recovered during a study of cytomegalovirus exposure and HLA in healthy donors. The donors were members of the validation cohort, which comprised more than 90 subjects and was separate from the first cohort of roughly 700 subjects. TCRdb's copy holds only in-frame clones and misses some; the assay was immunoSEQ multiplex PCR. The sample has around 130,000 clones, roughly 90% seen once. This receptor was obtained from a man aged 25 to 45 in good health and CMV-seronegative. The sequenced sample consisted of PBMCs.

This chain's CDR3 is CASSQGGQDNQPQHF. Written as DNA, the CDR3 is TGCGCCAGCAGCCAAGGGGGGCAGGACAATCAGCCCCAGCATTTT. V gene TRBV4-1 combines with J gene TRBJ1-5, with D possibly being TRBD1 (6 bases). Germline V lookup: CDR1 MGHRA, CDR2 YSYEKL. The CDR3 spans 15 residues. V was shortened by 1 base and J by 3 bases, with 10 bases between the two germline ends.